The 15 T cell receptor beta chains below were found in one sample sequenced in a study of CD8 T cells in Susac syndrome. Random hexamers primed reverse transcription of about 0.45 to 1 ug RNA. TCRdb analysed the immunoSEQ multiplex PCR reads with MiXCR anew, one entry per CDR3 protein. Of approximately 190,000 distinct CDR3 sequences listed, around 93% were seen once; the top ten hold approximately 0.16%. The sequencing sample was made of CD8+ T cells from PBMCs. The receptors derive from a human donor with Susac syndrome.

The chain employs TRBV20-1 and TRBJ1-5; D not resolved. Germline V gives CDR1 DFQATT, CDR2 SNEGSKA (reference sequence). V shed 1 base and J shed 2 bases, with 9 bases lying between them. This CDR3 spans 14 amino acids. CDR3 region: CSARATGGNQPQHF. DNA for the CDR3: TGCAGTGCTAGAGCCACGGGAGGCAATCAGCCCCAGCATTTT.

The rearrangement joins TRBV14 to TRBJ2-3; no firm D call. The CDR3 is 13 residues long. Trimming removed 2 bases at V and 2 bases at J, with 5 bases between. In germline, CDR1 is SGHDN, CDR2 FVKESK. The CDR3 loop is CASSQTVTDTQYF. Here the CDR3 DNA reads TGTGCCAGCAGCCAAACCGTCACAGATACGCAGTATTTT.

J is TRBJ2-1 and V is TRBV13; TRBD2 matches at 7 bases. Germline lookup yields CDR1 PRHDT and CDR2 FYEKMQ (reference sequence). The CDR3 covers 13 residues. After removal of 5 bases from V and 6 bases from J, the junction contained 4 bases not matched to a gene. The CDR3 DNA follows: TGTGCCAGCAGCCCCGGGAGGCGCAATGAGCAGTTCTTC. Its protein is CASSPGRRNEQFF.

This clonotype has just one count. The gene calls are TRBV20-1 and TRBJ2-3, with D perhaps TRBD2 (6 bases). From germline, CDR1 is DFQATT and CDR2 SNEGSKA (reference sequence). The CDR3 contains 17 residues. The V end lost 0 bases, the J end lost 0 bases, and 16 bases lay between the germline ends. CDR3 in amino acids: CSARDPGGMWSTDTQYF. The CDR3 DNA is TGCAGTGCTAGAGATCCCGGGGGAATGTGGAGCACAGATACGCAGTATTTT.

V usage is TRBV3-1 and J usage is TRBJ2-3, with D perhaps TRBD2 (5 bases). The length of the CDR3 is 13 residues. CDR1 is LGHDT, CDR2 YNNKEL, per germline (reference sequence). V was shortened by 3 bases and J by 7 bases, with 11 bases between the two germline ends. This CDR3 is CASSQRDENTQYF. Written as DNA, the CDR3 is TGTGCCAGCAGCCAGAGGGATGAGAATACGCAGTATTTT.

This chain links TRBV5-6 with TRBJ1-1, with TRBD1 matching over 7 bases. Germline-derived CDR1 and CDR2 are SGHDT and YYEEEE. This CDR3 has 13 residues. J lost 7 bases, V lost 4 bases, and 7 bases had no gene match. This CDR3 reads CASSTGTVYEAFF. CDR3 nucleotides: TGTGCCAGCAGCACAGGGACAGTATATGAAGCTTTCTTT.

The chain uses TRBV12-3 or TRBV12-4 and TRBJ2-7; D possibly corresponds to TRBD2 (5 bases). CDR3 length: 15 residues. V was clipped by 6 bases and J by 3 bases, with 18 bases between them. The CDR3 coding sequence is TGTGCCAGCAGATCGTCTGATAGCGCGATCTACGAGCAGTACTTC. Encoded protein: CASRSSDSAIYEQYF.

J is TRBJ2-4 and V is TRBV12-3 or TRBV12-4, with 8 bases lining up with TRBD2. The CDR3 spans 14 residues. J lost 7 bases, V lost 3 bases, and 5 bases had no gene match. As DNA, the CDR3 is TGTGCCAGCAGTTTCTCAGCGGGGGAGAACATTCAGTACTTC. Amino acid sequence: CASSFSAGENIQYF.

The chain uses TRBV13 and TRBJ1-4, with 8 bases aligning to TRBD1. Germline V gene lookup returns CDR1 PRHDT and CDR2 FYEKMQ (reference sequence). The CDR3 contains 17 residues. With V trimmed by 5 bases and J by 2 bases, 10 bases remained unmatched. CDR3 sequence (DNA): TGTGCCAGCAGCGGCCCAGTGACAGGGGACACTAATGAAAAACTGTTTTTT. Amino acids: CASSGPVTGDTNEKLFF.

The chain couples TRBV7-9 to TRBJ2-1; a possible D gene is TRBD1 (6 bases). Trimming removed 1 base at V and 7 bases at J, with 11 bases between. The CDR3 totals 14 residues. The germline gives CDR1 SEHNR, CDR2 FQNEAQ (reference sequence). CDR3 sequence (DNA): TGTGCCAGCAGCTTAGTGGGGGCCGCGAATGAGCAGTTCTTC. Amino acid sequence: CASSLVGAANEQFF.

Note on this clonotype: The junction departs from the called germline gene at one end, perhaps through a read error. This chain uses TRBV29-1 with TRBJ2-7; D remains unclear. The CDR3 is 11 residues long. CDR1 and CDR2 from the germline V gene are SQVTM and ANQGSEA. This CDR3 reads CSAEVVYEQYF. The CDR3 coding sequence is TGCAGCGCTGAAGTAGTCTACGAGCAGTACTTC.

The rearrangement joins TRBV7-9 to TRBJ1-2; 7 bases agree with TRBD1. After removal of 2 bases from V and 3 bases from J, the junction contained 3 bases not matched to a gene. From germline, CDR1 is SEHNR and CDR2 FQNEAQ (reference sequence). This CDR3 is 14 amino acids long. The CDR3 sequence is CASSLLTGHYGYTF. In DNA form, the CDR3 reads TGTGCCAGCAGCTTACTGACAGGGCACTATGGCTACACCTTC. Supplemented by reference TRBV7-9 and TRBJ1-2, the full variable domain reads DTGVSQNPRHKITKRGQNVTFRCDPISEHNRLYWYRQTLGQGPEFLTYFQNEAQLEKSRLLSDRFSAERPKGSFSTLEIQRTEQGDSAMYLCASSLLTGHYGYTFGSGTRLTVV.

This clonotype was seen just once. The CDR3 protein is CASRPSGSYGYTF. CDR3 DNA sequence: TGTGCCAGCAGGCCAAGTGGCAGCTATGGCTACACCTTC. The chain links TRBV25-1 to TRBJ1-2; D remains ambiguous. This CDR3 is 13 amino acids long. CDR1 and CDR2 (germline): MGHDK, SYGVNS. V was cut by 6 bases and J by 4 bases, with 12 bases left in between.

In its sample, this clonotype was seen once. The V gene is TRBV7-3, the J gene TRBJ2-2; possible D gene TRBD1, 6 bases. The CDR3 is 14 amino acids. CDR1 is SGHTA, CDR2 FQGTGA, per germline. With 5 bases removed from V and 3 bases from J, the gap between germline ends came to 10 bases. CDR3 nucleotides: TGTGCCAGCAGCCCGGGACATTACACCGGGGAGCTGTTTTTT. Its translation is CASSPGHYTGELFF.

This chain joins TRBV4-1 and TRBJ2-5; no clear D gene. CDR1 is MGHRA, CDR2 YSYEKL, per germline. The CDR3 is made up of 15 amino acids. Trimming left V 0 bases short and J 3 bases short, with 11 bases between. The CDR3 spells CASSQEDRTEETQYF. The CDR3 nucleotides read TGCGCCAGCAGCCAAGAGGATCGGACCGAAGAGACCCAGTACTTC.